One sample yielded the 30 T cell receptor beta chains listed below, sequenced in a study of radiation and T cells in renal cell carcinoma. TCRdb's copy holds only in-frame clones and misses some; the assay was immunoSEQ multiplex PCR. The data show approximately 29,000 clones, over 75% seen once. Time point here: blood 4 weeks post-SBRT, at nephrectomy. Stated treatment: 15 Gy SBRT to primary tumor, nephrectomy 4 weeks later. The sequencing used blood, collected from a patient whose treatment included radiotherapy and nephrectomy. The receptors shown here come from a man aged 55 to 69 with renal cell carcinoma.

The chain's CDR3 is CASSFSQGARDTQYF. The CDR3 DNA reads TGTGCCAGCAGTTTTTCACAGGGGGCGCGGGATACGCAGTATTTT. The gene calls are TRBV27 and TRBJ2-3; 9 bases line up with TRBD1. Trimming at V came to 3 bases and at J to 6 bases, leaving 7 bases not matched to a gene. This CDR3 spans 15 amino acids. Germline V CDR1 and CDR2: MNHEY, SMNVEV (reference sequence).

V usage is TRBV18 and J usage is TRBJ1-2; the D gene is possibly TRBD1 (6 bases). This CDR3 region has 14 residues. V lost 1 base and J lost 5, with 11 bases in between. Germline values: CDR1 KGHSH, CDR2 LQKENI. DNA of the CDR3: TGTGCCAGCTCACCACGCGACAGGAATTATGGCTACACCTTC. Its translation: CASSPRDRNYGYTF.

The genes are TRBV7-3 and TRBJ2-3, with 11 bases that match TRBD2. Germline V lookup: CDR1 SGHTA, CDR2 FQGTGA. V shed 6 bases and J 5 bases; nucleotides not matched to a gene: 1. The CDR3 contains 13 residues. The CDR3 DNA sequence: TGTGCCAGCAGACTAGCGGGAGAAGATACGCAGTATTTT. It yields the protein CASRLAGEDTQYF.

This chain links TRBV7-2 with TRBJ2-5; 10 bases agree with TRBD1. The CDR3 consists of 15 residues. V shed 7 bases and J 4 bases; nucleotides not matched to a gene: 9. Germline CDR1 reads SGHTA; CDR2 reads FQGNSA. The CDR3 DNA reads as TGTGCCAGCACCTCCCGGCGGACAGGGGGAGAGACCCAGTACTTC. The encoded protein is CASTSRRTGGETQYF.

This clone has only a few counts. This chain links TRBV19 with TRBJ2-2; 7 bases match TRBD2. V gave up 4 bases and J gave up 2 bases; unmatched junction bases: 7. From germline, CDR1 is LNHDA and CDR2 SQIVND (reference sequence). The CDR3 runs to 16 residues. The chain's CDR3 is CASSTLLATNTGELFF. In DNA form, the CDR3 reads TGTGCCAGTAGTACCCTACTAGCGACCAACACCGGGGAGCTGTTTTTT.

This clone came up a few times. The rearrangement uses TRBV19 and TRBJ2-1, with D perhaps given as TRBD1 or TRBD2 (5 bases each). This CDR3 region has 14 residues. Trimming stripped 3 bases from V and 6 bases from J, with 12 bases between. Germline lookup yields CDR1 LNHDA and CDR2 SQIVND (reference sequence). The CDR3 loop is CASSIGTLGNEQFF. The CDR3 DNA reads TGTGCCAGTAGTATCGGGACCCTCGGCAATGAGCAGTTCTTC.

This chain links TRBV13 with TRBJ2-7, with 7 bases matching TRBD1. This CDR3 is built from 17 residues. With V trimmed by 6 bases and J by 2 bases, 16 bases remained unmatched. Germline-derived CDR1 and CDR2 are PRHDT and FYEKMQ (reference sequence). DNA for the CDR3: TGTGCCAGCAGTGAAACAACCCCGACAGGGCTTACCTACGAGCAGTACTTC. It encodes CASSETTPTGLTYEQYF.

This clone was detected once. The V gene is TRBV30, the J gene TRBJ2-7; 9 bases match TRBD2. Germline values: CDR1 GTSNPN, CDR2 SVGIG (reference sequence). This CDR3 comprises 15 residues. Germline trimming cut 3 bases from V and 2 bases from J; bases unmatched to any gene: 8. CDR3 sequence (DNA): TGTGCCTGGAGGCCCGCGGGAGGGGGAACCTACGAGCAGTACTTC. It yields the protein CAWRPAGGGTYEQYF. Based on the CDR3 plus reference TRBV30 and TRBJ2-7, the full variable domain is SQTIHQWPATLVQPVGSPLSLECTVEGTSNPNLYWYRQAAGRGLQLLFYSVGIGQISSEVPQNLSASRPQDRQFILSSKKLLLSDSGFYLCAWRPAGGGTYEQYFGPGTRLTVT.

The chain couples TRBV6-5 to TRBJ2-1, with a possible D match to TRBD1 (6 bases). This CDR3 region has 13 residues. Germline loops: CDR1 MNHEY, CDR2 SVGAGI. V was trimmed by 10 bases and J by 8 bases, leaving 18 bases between them. CDR3 in DNA: TGTGCCACTCGCCGGACAGTTGGGGATGAGCAGTTCTTC. It encodes CATRRTVGDEQFF.

The J gene is TRBJ2-1, the V gene TRBV19, with a weak D call TRBD1 (6 bases). Germline-derived CDR1 and CDR2 are LNHDA and SQIVND (reference sequence). The V gene lost 5 bases and the J gene lost 8 bases, with 22 bases spanning the gap. The CDR3 length is 16 residues. The CDR3 nucleotides are TGTGCCAGTAGTCTGGGTGGGGACAACTTCTTTGATGAGCAGTTCTTC. Encoded protein: CASSLGGDNFFDEQFF.

This clone came up once. The chain combines TRBV7-2 with TRBJ2-1, with D possibly TRBD2 on 5 matching bases. The V and J ends lost 0 bases and 6 bases respectively, with 12 bases between them. This CDR3 comprises 15 residues. CDR1 and CDR2 from the germline V gene are SGHTA and FQGNSA. CDR3 loop: CASSLAGSGVNEQFF. In DNA, the CDR3 is TGTGCCAGCAGCTTAGCAGGGAGTGGGGTCAATGAGCAGTTCTTC.

The table lists this clone with a few counts. CDR3 amino acids: CATSRDPTGLQEQYF. The CDR3 DNA sequence: TGTGCCACCAGCAGAGATCCAACAGGGTTGCAAGAGCAGTACTTC. The chain is built from TRBV15 and TRBJ2-7; TRBD1 is a possible D gene (6 bases). CDR1 LNHNV and CDR2 YYDKDF come from the germline V gene (reference sequence). V gave up 0 bases and J gave up 7 bases, with 16 bases separating them. The CDR3 consists of 15 residues. Based on the CDR3 plus reference TRBV15 and TRBJ2-7, the full variable domain is DAMVIQNPRYQVTQFGKPVTLSCSQTLNHNVMYWYQQKSSQAPKLLFHYYDKDFNNEADTPDNFQSRRPNTSFCFLDIRSPGLGDTAMYLCATSRDPTGLQEQYFGPGTRLTVT.

The chain has TRBV9 and TRBJ1-6; 9 bases match TRBD1. The CDR3 has 15 amino acids. V lost 1 base, J lost 10 bases, and 6 bases stayed unmatched. Germline assignment: CDR1 SGDLS and CDR2 YYNGEE. In DNA, the CDR3 is TGTGCCAGCAGCGTATCTGGGACAGGGCACTCACCCCTCCACTTT. Protein: CASSVSGTGHSPLHF.

There are a few counts of this clone. The chain joins TRBV30 to TRBJ1-1; 12 nucleotides line up with TRBD1. The junction had 7 bases not matched to a gene; V was cut back by 2 bases and J by 6 bases. Germline V lookup: CDR1 GTSNPN, CDR2 SVGIG (reference sequence). The CDR3 is 15 residues long. The CDR3 coding sequence is TGTGCCTGGAGTAGACCGGGACAGGGGGCTCCTGAAGCTTTCTTT. This sequence encodes CAWSRPGQGAPEAFF.

The V call is TRBV6-1, the J call TRBJ2-1; perhaps TRBD1 as D (6 bases). The CDR3 sequence is 15 residues long. With 6 bases removed from V and 0 bases from J, the gap between germline ends came to 12 bases. CDR1 is MNHNS and CDR2 is SASEGT in the germline V gene. The chain's CDR3 is CASRETGSSYNEQFF. The CDR3 DNA follows: TGTGCCAGCAGAGAGACAGGCAGCTCCTACAATGAGCAGTTCTTC.

The gene calls are TRBV5-8 and TRBJ2-1; perhaps TRBD2 as D (5 bases). The germline V gene encodes CDR1 SGHTS and CDR2 YDEGEE. This CDR3 has 13 amino acids. With 5 bases removed from V and 5 bases from J, the gap between germline ends came to 11 bases. The CDR3 nucleotides read TGTGCCAGCAGTTCGGACGGGAACAATGAGCAGTTCTTC. Its protein is CASSSDGNNEQFF.

J is TRBJ2-1 and V is TRBV6-1, with 8 bases identical to TRBD1. V was clipped by 6 bases and J by 6 bases; unmatched bases: 7. The length of the CDR3 is 14 residues. Germline-derived CDR1 and CDR2 are MNHNS and SASEGT. The CDR3 DNA reads as TGTGCCAGCAGGGCCGGGACAGGTCGCAATGAGCAGTTCTTC. Translating gives CASRAGTGRNEQFF.

This clone was seen only once. V usage is TRBV9 and J usage is TRBJ2-1, with a possible D match to TRBD2 (6 bases). CDR3 size: 15 residues. Trimming cost V 0 bases and J 4 bases, with 11 bases left between them. Germline V gene sequence: CDR1 SGDLS, CDR2 YYNGEE. This chain's CDR3 is CASSVDSGSYNEQFF. CDR3 nucleotides: TGTGCCAGCAGCGTAGATAGCGGATCTTACAATGAGCAGTTCTTC.

This clone was found a few times. The CDR3 is CASSLTTDQPQHF. The CDR3 nucleotides read TGTGCCAGCAGCTTGACAACCGATCAGCCCCAGCATTTT. V gene TRBV7-3 combines with J gene TRBJ1-5; no definite D call. The CDR3 has 13 amino acids. V gave up 3 bases and J gave up 5 bases, with 8 bases separating them. Germline CDR1 SGHTA, CDR2 FQGTGA. The full variable domain, rest sourced from reference TRBV7-3 and TRBJ1-5, is GAGVSQTPSNKVTEKGKYVELRCDPISGHTALYWYRQSLGQGPEFLIYFQGTGAADDSGLPNDRFFAVRPEGSVSTLKIQRTERGDSAVYLCASSLTTDQPQHFGDGTRLSIL.

This rearrangement joins TRBV5-1 to TRBJ2-7; no clear D gene. CDR3 length: 15 residues. V gave up 0 bases and J gave up 1 base, with 11 bases separating them. Per germline, CDR1 SGHRS and CDR2 YFSETQ. CDR3 DNA: TGCGCCAGCAGCTTGGGACACCTATTTTCCTACGAGCAGTACTTC. This sequence encodes CASSLGHLFSYEQYF.

The V gene is TRBV29-1, the J gene TRBJ1-1, with D possibly TRBD1 on 6 matching bases. From germline, CDR1 is SQVTM and CDR2 ANQGSEA. This CDR3 contains 14 residues. The V end lost 1 base, the J end lost 4 bases, and 13 bases lay between the germline ends. In DNA form, the CDR3 reads TGCAGCGTTGAAGTAGCAGGGGAGTTCACTGAAGCTTTCTTT. It encodes CSVEVAGEFTEAFF.

A remark on this clone: Different DNA sequences within this sample yield the same CDR3. This rearrangement joins TRBV30 to TRBJ2-7; no clear D gene. The CDR3 has 16 amino acids. CDR1 and CDR2 (germline): GTSNPN, SVGIG (reference sequence). Trimming left V 0 bases short and J 5 bases short, with 20 bases between. CDR3 sequence reads: CAWSVRRLLGVHEQYF. CDR3 in DNA: TGTGCCTGGAGTGTACGACGTTTGCTAGGTGTCCACGAGCAGTACTTC.

The V and J genes are TRBV10-3 and TRBJ2-6; perhaps TRBD1 as D (5 bases). The CDR3 extends over 18 amino acids. Germline values: CDR1 ENHRY, CDR2 SYGVKD. V dropped 1 base and J dropped 0 bases, with 13 bases sitting between them. The CDR3 loop reads CAISEFQGTSSGANVLTF. The CDR3 DNA is TGTGCCATCAGTGAGTTCCAGGGAACAAGCTCTGGGGCCAACGTCCTGACTTTC.

V is TRBV7-2 and J is TRBJ2-3; D is unresolved. The germline CDR1 and CDR2 sequences are SGHTA and FQGNSA. The CDR3 has 12 amino acids. V was cut by 1 base and J by 3 bases, with 2 bases left in between. The DNA for the CDR3 is TGTGCCAGCAGCTTAGAGACAGATACGCAGTATTTT. Its translation: CASSLETDTQYF.

A single count supports this clone. V gene TRBV5-1 combines with J gene TRBJ2-5, with D possibly TRBD2 on 5 matching bases. With 2 bases removed from V and 1 base from J, the gap between germline ends came to 9 bases. Germline V gene sequence: CDR1 SGHRS, CDR2 YFSETQ. This CDR3 spans 14 amino acids. CDR3 residues: CASSFSGSQETQYF. In DNA, the CDR3 is TGCGCCAGCAGCTTCAGCGGATCCCAAGAGACCCAGTACTTC.

The chain uses TRBV6-4 and TRBJ2-7, with a weak D call TRBD1 (5 bases). Trimming removed 8 bases at V and 4 bases at J, with 15 bases between. The CDR3 is made up of 13 amino acids. The germline V gene has CDR1 MRHNA and CDR2 SNTAGT. The CDR3 sequence: CASAPRSGYEQYF. The CDR3 DNA follows: TGTGCCAGCGCCCCGAGGTCAGGGTACGAGCAGTACTTC.

This rearrangement joins TRBV7-2 to TRBJ2-2, with unresolved D. This CDR3 is 16 amino acids long. Trimming left V 2 bases short and J 6 bases short, with 16 bases between. Germline V lookup: CDR1 SGHTA, CDR2 FQGNSA. CDR3 in amino acids: CASSLFSNNGAGELFF. The CDR3 region has the DNA TGTGCCAGCAGCTTATTTTCGAATAATGGGGCCGGGGAGCTGTTTTTT.

The chain joins TRBV9 to TRBJ2-1, with 9 positions matching TRBD1. With 7 bases clipped from V and 8 bases from J, the junction kept 10 bases outside the gene matches. Germline V gives CDR1 SGDLS, CDR2 YYNGEE. This CDR3 has 14 residues. CDR3 nucleotides: TGTGCCAGCCAGCGGGACAGGGTAAGCGATGAGCAGTTCTTC. Amino acids: CASQRDRVSDEQFF.

V is TRBV2 and J is TRBJ1-6; possible D gene TRBD1, 5 bases. This CDR3 contains 15 residues. The V end was cut by 2 bases, the J end by 9 bases, with 14 bases between. Germline lookup yields CDR1 SNHLY and CDR2 FYNNEI. The CDR3 region has the DNA TGTGCCAGCAGTGAATACCCGCGGGGGGGTTCACCCCTCCACTTT. Amino acid sequence: CASSEYPRGGSPLHF.

The chain links TRBV18 to TRBJ2-7; 14 bases are a match to TRBD2. The CDR3 is 17 amino acids. Losses at the gene ends were 3 bases for V and 3 bases for J; bases not matched to a gene: 7. The V gene's germline CDR1 is KGHSH and CDR2 LQKENI. The CDR3 here is CASSPEGLAGGSYEQYF. CDR3 nucleotides: TGTGCCAGCTCACCGGAAGGACTAGCGGGAGGAAGCTACGAGCAGTACTTC.